This entry is about one TCR beta chain. The antigen is unknown. The data belong to a study of shared clonotypes between healthy human individuals. Background on the study: There were three CD4 naive, three CD4 memory, two CD8 naive and one CD8 memory plates per donor. Whole-study results and caveats: The low donor count limited represented genetic and exposure-history diversity. Non-shared clonotypes displayed generation probabilities falling below those of clonotypes present in all four donors.

Authors' data handling: Filtering differed for immunoSEQ, which gave only junction sequences without quality scores. Profiling relied on immunoSEQ multiplex PCR, and the TCRdb table lists in-frame clones only, not all of them. For V, J and clone size, that table is used; D and trimming come from the DNA. The sample consists of roughly 640,000 clones, 74% of them appearing once. The sequence was obtained from a woman aged 30 to 39 in good health. Specimen: memory CD4+ T cells sorted from blood. The subset was: CD45RA-negative fraction.

The CDR3 protein is CASSPPGGGAYEQYF. CDR3 sequence (DNA): TGTGCCAGCAGTCCGCCCGGGGGTGGGGCCTACGAGCAGTACTTC. The chain joins TRBV6-6 to TRBJ2-7, with D perhaps matching TRBD2 (6 bases). CDR3 length: 15 residues. Trimming removed 5 bases from V and 2 bases from J, with 16 bases in between. Germline assignment: CDR1 MNHNY and CDR2 SVGAGI (reference sequence).